The TCR beta chain described here comes from a study of cytomegalovirus exposure and HLA in healthy donors. General study results and limits: As a later analysis revealed, most CMV-associated TCR beta chains appeared HLA-restricted. As was reported, the classifier diagnosed cytomegalovirus status with high specificity and sensitivity.

The ends lost 5 bases at V and 3 bases at J; junction bases unmatched: 2. From germline, CDR1 is LNHDA and CDR2 SQIVND (reference sequence). The CDR3 loop spans 13 amino acids. Turning to this clone: The antigen is unknown. The sample contains more than one DNA sequence encoding this CDR3.

Primers included in the PCR were 60 Vbeta and 13 Jbeta primers. Assay used: immunoSEQ multiplex PCR; TCRdb lists only in-frame clones, some missing. The sample comprises about 89,000 clones, around nine tenths of which are singletons, and 9% to 9.5% rests with the top ten. The sample taken for sequencing was PBMCs. The chain links TRBV19 to TRBJ2-7, with 9 bases matching TRBD1. The clonotype was recovered from a man aged 30-40 years in good health and CMV-seropositive. The CDR3, as DNA: TGTGCCAGTAGTCCGGACAGGGGCTACGAGCAGTACTTC. Protein product: CASSPDRGYEQYF.